This T cell receptor (beta chain) was recovered during a study of blood T cells in healthy people across ages. Study-wide context: Per two T cells, about one barcoded beta molecule was captured through template switching. Whole-study findings and limits: Age showed a roughly linear inverse relationship with TCR beta diversity per million T cells.

Concerning this clonotype: Antigen unknown.

This CDR3 is 14 amino acids long. Per germline, CDR1 SEHNR and CDR2 FQNEAQ (reference sequence). Combining a sample-barcoded 5' primer with a J-beta primer mix, a second PCR ran for roughly 6 to 11 cycles. Each cDNA was tagged by a template-switch adaptor containing 12 random nucleotides. TCRdb called the 5' RACE reads again in MiXCR, with one record for every CDR3 protein. The sample consists of 380,000 or so distinct CDR3 sequences, over 45% of them appearing once. Around 9 milliliters of peripheral blood were drawn from each donor into EDTA-treated tubes. The clonotype was recovered from a man in his fifties or sixties in good health. The source material was blood. This chain joins TRBV7-9 and TRBJ2-4; D possibly uses TRBD1 or TRBD2 (5 bases each). The J call is uncertain, as TRBJ2-7 better fits the DNA end. The CDR3, as DNA: TGTGCCAGCAGCTCCTCGGGACGCTCTCGCGAGCAGTACTTC. The encoded protein is CASSSSGRSREQYF.